This TCR beta chain was identified in a study of T-cell reconstitution after alpha-beta-depleted transplantation in children. A few counts support this clonotype. Its specificity is unknown. Preparation of the TCRbeta library used unique molecular identifiers. TCRdb reanalysed the PCR reads using MiXCR and keeps one entry per CDR3 protein. Of about 590,000 distinct CDR3 sequences in the sample, 10% to 15% were seen once. V trimming: 0 bases; J trimming: 0 bases; junction bases outside the gene matches: 9. From germline, CDR1 is LGHNA and CDR2 YSLEER. The CDR3 has 18 amino acids. Whole-study results and caveats: Newly produced T cells mostly accounted for T-cell counts and diversity one year post-transplant. Some patients showed high day-60 TCRbeta diversity, which derived from surviving recipient T cells and thymic progenitors. Reportedly, only several hundred clones from non-depleted graft cells drove alpha-beta T-cell counts at about two months.

The V gene is TRBV4-3, the J gene TRBJ2-7; 9 bases agree with TRBD1. This clonotype was obtained from a male patient younger than 18 who had a stem cell transplant for acute myeloid leukemia, so the T cells may come from the graft donor. Sequenced here: PBMCs, mostly from graft donor cells, sampled 360 days after TCRalphabeta/CD19-depleted stem cell transplant. The CDR3 sequence is CASSQDGPPGQGSYEQYF. CDR3 sequence (DNA): TGCGCCAGCAGCCAAGATGGTCCTCCGGGACAGGGCTCCTACGAGCAGTACTTC.